A selection of T cell receptor beta chains follows, all from one sample in a study of blood T cells in healthy people across ages. TCRdb re-called the 5' RACE reads through MiXCR, storing one row per CDR3 protein. The sample contains around 1,100,000 distinct CDR3 sequences, about two fifths of which appear only once. Sequenced material: blood. Source of these receptors: a young man in good health. CDR3s include the opening cysteine and the closing phenylalanine or tryptophan. Fields, in order: CDR3 protein, CDR3 DNA, D gene, clone size, J gene, CDR3 length, V gene. A D gene is named only where the DNA matches it firmly. Clone size is shown for a subset of rows, as once, few, many or a class of expanded clone.

CSVEGGGSVTEAYF	TGCAGCGTTGAAGGCGGAGGGAGTGTCACTGAAGCTTACTTT	NA	NA	TRBJ1-1	14	TRBV29-1
CASSPQGAPSYNEQFF	TGCGCCAGCAGTCCTCAGGGGGCACCCTCCTACAATGAGCAGTTCTTC	TRBD1	NA	TRBJ2-1	16	TRBV5-1
CASSVGAGGGSYGYTF	TGTGCCAGCAGCGTAGGTGCCGGGGGCGGTTCATATGGCTACACCTTC	NA	NA	TRBJ1-2	16	TRBV9
CASNLIGSGNDEQFF	TGTGCCAGCAATTTAATCGGGTCAGGGAATGATGAGCAGTTCTTC	NA	NA	TRBJ2-1	15	TRBV12-3/TRBV12-4
CSVERDRGEKAFF	TGCAGCGTTGAAAGGGACAGGGGCGAGAAAGCTTTCTTT	TRBD1	few	TRBJ1-1	13	TRBV29-1
CASSLLGQGFLYGYTF	TGTGCCAGCAGCTTGCTGGGACAGGGCTTCCTCTATGGCTACACCTTC	TRBD1	many	TRBJ1-2	16	TRBV7-9
CASSLQGSGRAFF	TGTGCCAGCAGTTTACAGGGGAGCGGGCGAGCTTTCTTT	NA	NA	TRBJ1-1	13	TRBV27
CSVDPSGGTWSYNEQFF	TGCAGCGTTGATCCTAGCGGGGGGACTTGGTCCTACAATGAGCAGTTCTTC	TRBD2	few	TRBJ2-1	17	TRBV29-1
CASSFGGGGNTEAFF	TGTGCCAGCTCATTTGGGGGGGGCGGGAACACTGAAGCTTTCTTT	NA	NA	TRBJ1-1	15	TRBV6-5
CSARDPTQGRNTEAFF	TGCAGTGCTAGAGATCCCACACAGGGGAGGAACACTGAAGCTTTCTTT	TRBD1	NA	TRBJ1-1	16	TRBV20-1
CASSRQLSTDAQYF	TGTGCCAGCAGTCGACAGCTTAGCACAGATGCGCAGTATTTT	NA	NA	TRBJ2-3	14	TRBV12-3/TRBV12-4
CSARSGLDVYF	TGCAGTGCTAGAAGCGGGCTAGATGTGTACTTC	NA	NA	TRBJ2-5	11	TRBV20-1
CSARDSDTNYGYTF	TGCAGTGCTAGAGATTCGGACACAAACTATGGCTACACCTTC	NA	few	TRBJ1-2	14	TRBV20-1
CASSLRDGYEQYF	TGTGCCAGCAGTTTAAGGGACGGCTACGAGCAGTACTTC	NA	NA	TRBJ2-7	13	TRBV12-3/TRBV12-4
CASSQEGGDGWYQETQYF	TGTGCCAGCAGCCAAGAAGGTGGGGACGGGTGGTACCAAGAGACCCAGTACTTC	NA	few	TRBJ2-5	18	TRBV4-2
CVSMEQGAGGYTF	TGTGTCAGCATGGAACAGGGGGCGGGGGGCTACACCTTC	TRBD1	NA	TRBJ1-2	13	TRBV27
CSASDREGDYGYTF	TGCAGTGCTAGTGACAGGGAAGGTGACTATGGCTACACCTTC	TRBD1	few	TRBJ1-2	14	TRBV20-1
CASDGTVYGYTF	TGTGCCAGCGACGGGACAGTCTATGGCTACACCTTC	TRBD1	NA	TRBJ1-2	12	TRBV28
CASPRDRGGGTDTQYF	TGTGCCAGCCCTAGAGACAGGGGTGGTGGCACAGATACGCAGTATTTT	TRBD1	NA	TRBJ2-3	16	TRBV2
CASSPRDKSNYGYTF	TGTGCCAGCAGTCCCCGAGACAAATCAAACTATGGCTACACCTTC	NA	many	TRBJ1-2	15	TRBV12-3/TRBV12-4
CASRLGQTTEAFF	TGTGCCAGCAGACTCGGACAGACCACTGAAGCTTTCTTT	NA	once	TRBJ1-1	13	TRBV6-2/TRBV6-3
CATSDRGTSIYNEQFF	TGTGCCACCAGCGACCGCGGGACTAGCATTTACAATGAGCAGTTCTTC	TRBD2	NA	TRBJ2-1	16	TRBV15
CASSSDSLLGTEAFF	TGTGCCAGCAGCTCGGACAGCCTCCTTGGCACTGAAGCTTTCTTT	NA	many	TRBJ1-1	15	TRBV7-2
CASSGTGDGVDEAFF	TGTGCCAGCAGCGGTACAGGGGACGGCGTGGATGAAGCTTTCTTT	TRBD1	few	TRBJ1-1	15	TRBV9
CASSLGTSGSPTETQYF	TGTGCCAGCAGTTTAGGGACTAGCGGGTCACCCACGGAGACCCAGTACTTC	TRBD2	NA	TRBJ2-5	17	TRBV12-3/TRBV12-4
CASSFKRNEQFF	TGCGCCAGCAGCTTCAAACGCAATGAGCAGTTCTTC	NA	NA	TRBJ2-1	12	TRBV5-1
CAWSVFRGDTQYF	TGTGCCTGGAGTGTTTTTCGGGGGGATACGCAGTATTTT	NA	few	TRBJ2-3	13	TRBV30
CASSFFEGGRADTQYF	TGTGCCAGCAGTTTTTTCGAGGGGGGCAGGGCAGATACGCAGTATTTT	NA	once	TRBJ2-3	16	TRBV12-3/TRBV12-4
CASSLGSGQNNSPLHF	TGTGCCAGCAGCTTAGGCTCGGGACAAAATAATTCACCCCTCCACTTT	NA	few	TRBJ1-6	16	TRBV7-2
CASSLGDAVADTQYF	TGTGCCAGCAGCTTAGGGGACGCCGTCGCAGATACGCAGTATTTT	NA	NA	TRBJ2-3	15	TRBV7-9
CASSLSDIRLNYGYTF	TGTGCCAGCTCACTTTCGGACATTCGCCTTAACTATGGCTACACCTTC	NA	NA	TRBJ1-2	16	TRBV18
CASRTGPNTGELFF	TGTGCCAGCAGGACAGGGCCGAACACCGGGGAGCTGTTTTTT	TRBD1	NA	TRBJ2-2	14	TRBV6-5
CASIEGAGRNQPQHF	TGTGCCAGCATCGAAGGGGCAGGCCGTAATCAGCCCCAGCATTTT	NA	NA	TRBJ1-5	15	TRBV6-1
CASSEAGNLDTQYF	TGTGCCAGCAGTGAAGCGGGGAATCTGGATACGCAGTATTTT	NA	NA	TRBJ2-3	14	TRBV2
CSVDRTGTDTQYF	TGCAGCGTTGATAGGACTGGCACAGATACGCAGTATTTT	NA	NA	TRBJ2-3	13	TRBV29-1
CASSFRGSHNEQYF	TGTGCCAGTAGTTTCCGGGGGTCCCACAATGAGCAGTACTTC	NA	NA	TRBJ2-7	14	TRBV19
CASSLLLRDRPLSYEQYF	TGTGCCAGCAGTTTGTTGCTTAGGGACAGGCCCCTCTCCTACGAGCAGTACTTC	TRBD1	NA	TRBJ2-7	18	TRBV12-3/TRBV12-4
CASSFLAYEQYF	TGTGCCAGCAGTTTTCTAGCCTACGAGCAGTACTTC	NA	few	TRBJ2-7	12	TRBV27
CASSFAGTSNNEQFF	TGTGCCAGCAGTTTCGCCGGGACTAGTAACAATGAGCAGTTCTTC	TRBD2	NA	TRBJ2-1	15	TRBV28
CSSGRGGDNEQFF	TGCAGCTCCGGGAGGGGAGGAGACAATGAGCAGTTCTTC	TRBD2	NA	TRBJ2-1	13	TRBV29-1
CASLTGKNEQYF	TGTGCCAGCTTGACAGGGAAAAATGAGCAGTACTTC	TRBD1	NA	TRBJ2-5	12	TRBV2
CASSQRYGTAVEGYTF	TGTGCCAGCAGCCAGAGATACGGGACAGCCGTTGAAGGCTACACCTTC	TRBD1	NA	TRBJ1-2	16	TRBV14
CASSWKQGPAQPQHF	TGTGCCAGCAGCTGGAAACAGGGTCCTGCTCAGCCCCAGCATTTT	NA	many	TRBJ1-5	15	TRBV7-8
CASSLNRGRGDTEAFF	TGTGCCAGCAGTTTGAACAGGGGGCGGGGAGACACTGAAGCTTTCTTT	TRBD1	NA	TRBJ1-1	16	TRBV27
CASTLPGVSDTQYF	TGTGCCAGCACCCTACCGGGGGTATCGGATACGCAGTATTTT	NA	NA	TRBJ2-3	14	TRBV9
CASSHIRGTYNEQFF	TGTGCCAGCAGCCACATCAGGGGAACCTACAATGAGCAGTTCTTC	NA	NA	TRBJ2-1	15	TRBV4-2
CASSTGNTYNEQFF	TGTGCCAGTTCGACAGGGAACACCTACAATGAGCAGTTCTTC	TRBD1	few	TRBJ2-1	14	TRBV12-3/TRBV12-4
CASSFEGTEAFF	TGTGCCAGCAGCTTCGAGGGCACTGAAGCTTTCTTT	NA	many	TRBJ1-1	12	TRBV7-9
CASSPTGGLINEQFF	TGTGCCAGCAGTCCTACGGGGGGGCTCATAAATGAGCAGTTCTTC	TRBD2	once	TRBJ2-1	15	TRBV6-4